This T cell receptor beta chain was retrieved from a study of blood T cell repertoires in COVID-19. Study-level information: There were acute and convalescent COVID-19 samples, and they came from the United States, Italy and Spain. PBMCs, B-cell-depleted T cells, or T cells provided the cDNA or gDNA that made up the material.

Germline-derived CDR1 and CDR2 are GTSNPN and SVGIG (reference sequence). Trimming shortened V by 4 bases and J by 6 bases, and 9 bases separated the two germline ends. The CDR3 runs to 11 residues. Per the original data handling: Amplification with reference gene primers provided the estimates of nucleated cell counts. Libraries were prepared by immunoSEQ multiplex PCR; TCRdb keeps only in-frame clonotypes and omits some of them. V, J and clone size were drawn from that table, and D and trimming were deduced from the DNA. The sample includes 55,000 to 75,000 clones, roughly 70% of them seen just once. This clone was recorded once.

This clonotype originated in a man aged 60-69 years with acute or convalescent COVID-19. The chain couples TRBV30 to TRBJ1-1; D is undetermined. The sample consisted of peripheral blood. The CDR3 reads CAWNTSPEAFF. The CDR3 DNA is TGTGCCTGGAATACGAGCCCTGAAGCTTTCTTT.